This TCR beta chain was recorded in a study of cytomegalovirus exposure and HLA in healthy donors. Study-level findings and limits: According to the study, 180 or so TCR beta chains were cytomegalovirus-associated. A later analysis found that most CMV-associated TCR beta chains appeared HLA-restricted.

Concerning this clone: Its antigen is currently unknown.

The PCR made use of 60 Vbeta and 13 Jbeta primers. Only in-frame clones appear in the TCRdb table, and some are missing; sequencing was by immunoSEQ multiplex PCR. The data hold 100,000 or so clones, with about 80% observed a single time. The trim removed 6 bases at V and 6 bases at J, leaving 12 bases unmatched. This CDR3 is built from 15 residues. Germline V lookup: CDR1 SGHRS, CDR2 YFSETQ. The receptor was isolated from a female donor in good health and CMV-seropositive. The rearrangement links TRBV5-1 to TRBJ2-1, with 7 bases that match TRBD2. Sequencing input: PBMCs. The CDR3 bases are TGCGCCAGCACCCTTGCAAGGAGCGGGACCAATGAGCAGTTCTTC. Translated, it gives CASTLARSGTNEQFF.